This T cell receptor beta chain was captured in a study of tumor T cells in aggressive B-cell lymphoma. TCRdb keeps only in-frame clones here, not all; method: immunoSEQ multiplex PCR. Altogether several thousand clones are present, roughly 88% being singletons, with the ten largest covering less than 4%. This CDR3 comprises 13 residues. Trimming removed 4 bases from V and 9 bases from J, with 14 bases in between. The germline V gene encodes CDR1 SEHNR and CDR2 FQNEAQ (reference sequence). V usage is TRBV7-9 and J usage is TRBJ2-3, with D tentatively TRBD1 (8 bases). Sequencing used tumor tissue. This receptor was taken from an adult with diffuse large B cell lymphoma. Some clones in this sample may be carry-over from other donors' samples. As DNA, the CDR3 is TGTGCCAGCAGCTCGGAACAGGGGGGGACGCAGTATTTT. Translated, it gives CASSSEQGGTQYF.